The 10 T cell receptor beta chains presented below share a single source sample, sequenced in a study of cytomegalovirus exposure and HLA in healthy donors. PCR was performed using 60 Vbeta and 13 Jbeta primers. The assay was immunoSEQ multiplex PCR, and TCRdb's table has in-frame clones only and misses some. This table holds roughly 120,000 clones, 80% to 85% found once. Sequences were obtained from PBMCs. Source of these receptors: a woman in her twenties or thirties in good health and CMV-seronegative.

The rearrangement joins TRBV18 to TRBJ2-3; D is unresolved. V was pared by 0 bases and J by 7 bases, with 8 bases between. The CDR3 runs 13 residues. CDR1 and CDR2 from the germline V gene are KGHSH and LQKENI. The CDR3 DNA reads TGTGCCAGCTCACCACCTAGCCCAAATACGCAGTATTTT. Translated: CASSPPSPNTQYF.

As for this clone: At one end the junction does not follow the germline gene, possibly because of a read error. This chain joins TRBV7-3 and TRBJ2-2; maybe TRBD2 (5 bases). Germline lookup yields CDR1 SGHTA and CDR2 FQGTGA. The CDR3 consists of 15 residues. CDR3 in DNA: TGTGCCAGCAGCCTAACTCCGGGAAACACCGGGGAGCTGTTTTTT. This gives the protein CASSLTPGNTGELFF.

The chain has TRBV7-9 and TRBJ1-5; no firm D call. The V gene's germline CDR1 is SEHNR and CDR2 FQNEAQ (reference sequence). This CDR3 is built from 12 residues. V shed 3 bases and J shed 9 bases, with 9 bases lying between them. The CDR3 sequence is CASSLGQVPQHF. The CDR3, as DNA: TGTGCCAGCAGCTTGGGTCAGGTGCCCCAGCATTTT.

The rearrangement uses TRBV19 and TRBJ1-3; D not certain. V gave up 1 base and J gave up 0 bases, with 10 bases separating them. From germline, CDR1 is LNHDA and CDR2 SQIVND (reference sequence). The CDR3 runs 16 residues. The CDR3 DNA reads TGTGCCAGTAGTATAGGAGGGCGGAGCTCTGGAAACACCATATATTTT. Translated: CASSIGGRSSGNTIYF.

In this sample, this clone turned up once. This chain links TRBV7-9 with TRBJ1-1; 7 nucleotides agree with TRBD1. CDR3 length: 17 amino acids. Germline V CDR1 and CDR2: SEHNR, FQNEAQ (reference sequence). Trimming removed 5 bases from V and 0 bases from J; junction bases left unmatched: 12. The CDR3 protein is CASSRQGYHSVNTEAFF. The DNA for the CDR3 is TGTGCCAGCAGCCGACAGGGCTATCATTCCGTGAACACTGAAGCTTTCTTT.

The chain uses TRBV11-2 and TRBJ2-1; no clear D. The germline V gene has CDR1 SGHAT and CDR2 FQNNGV. V was pared by 4 bases and J by 12 bases, with 13 bases between. The CDR3 length is 12 residues. The CDR3 DNA follows: TGTGCCAGCAGCTCAATGACATCTCGGCAGTTCTTC. Translating it yields CASSSMTSRQFF.

This chain joins TRBV18 and TRBJ2-1; D remains ambiguous. Between the trimmed V and J ends, which lost 2 bases and 0 bases, there was a span of 8 bases. CDR3 length: 15 amino acids. In germline, CDR1 is KGHSH, CDR2 LQKENI. CDR3 bases: TGTGCCAGCTCACCAGACATGTACTCCTACAATGAGCAGTTCTTC. This encodes CASSPDMYSYNEQFF. Full variable domain (rest looked up from reference TRBV18 and TRBJ2-1): NAGVMQNPRHLVRRRGQEARLRCSPMKGHSHVYWYRQLPEEGLKFMVYLQKENIIDESGMPKERFSAEFPKEGPSILRIQQVVRGDSAAYFCASSPDMYSYNEQFFGPGTRLTVL.

The chain is built from TRBV5-4 and TRBJ2-7; the match to TRBD1 covers 8 bases. The CDR3 length is 14 residues. The junction had 6 bases not matched to a gene; V was cut back by 4 bases and J by 3 bases. In germline, CDR1 is SGHNT, CDR2 YYREEE (reference sequence). The CDR3 DNA sequence: TGTGCCAGCAGCGTCCGGACAGGGCGCTACGAGCAGTACTTC. Its translation is CASSVRTGRYEQYF.

This chain uses TRBV2 with TRBJ2-2, with 7 positions matching TRBD2. Germline V gene data show CDR1 as SNHLY and CDR2 as FYNNEI. CDR3 length equals 17 residues. The trim removed 3 bases at V and 0 bases at J, leaving 7 bases unmatched. The CDR3 DNA follows: TGTGCCAGCAGTGATGTTCGTCTAGCGGCGAACACCGGGGAGCTGTTTTTT. Translated, it gives CASSDVRLAANTGELFF.

The chain uses TRBV5-1 and TRBJ2-1; D perhaps matches TRBD1 (6 bases). With 1 base removed from V and 4 bases from J, the gap between germline ends came to 15 bases. The germline V gene encodes CDR1 SGHRS and CDR2 YFSETQ. This CDR3 region has 16 residues. The CDR3 DNA reads as TGCGCCAGCAGCTTGCAGTTTGGGGGCGGTTACAATGAGCAGTTCTTC. It is translated as CASSLQFGGGYNEQFF.